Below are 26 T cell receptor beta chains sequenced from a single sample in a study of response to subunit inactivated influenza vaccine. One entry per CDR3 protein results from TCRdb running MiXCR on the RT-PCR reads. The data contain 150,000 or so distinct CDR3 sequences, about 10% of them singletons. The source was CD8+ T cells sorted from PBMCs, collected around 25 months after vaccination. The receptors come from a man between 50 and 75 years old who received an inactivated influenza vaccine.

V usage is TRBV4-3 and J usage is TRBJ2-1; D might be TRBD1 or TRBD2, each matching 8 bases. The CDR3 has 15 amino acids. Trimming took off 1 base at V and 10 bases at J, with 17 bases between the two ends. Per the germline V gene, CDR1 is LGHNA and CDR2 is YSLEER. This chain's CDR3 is CASSQGTGGLVEQFF. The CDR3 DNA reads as TGCGCCAGCAGCCAAGGTACAGGGGGACTAGTCGAGCAGTTCTTC.

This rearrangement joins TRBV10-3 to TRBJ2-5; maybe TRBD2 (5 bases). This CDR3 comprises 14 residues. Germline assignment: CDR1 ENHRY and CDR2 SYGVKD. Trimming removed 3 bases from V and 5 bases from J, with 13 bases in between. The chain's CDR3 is CAISDHTGGETQYF. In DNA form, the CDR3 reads TGTGCCATCAGTGACCATACTGGCGGGGAGACCCAGTACTTC.

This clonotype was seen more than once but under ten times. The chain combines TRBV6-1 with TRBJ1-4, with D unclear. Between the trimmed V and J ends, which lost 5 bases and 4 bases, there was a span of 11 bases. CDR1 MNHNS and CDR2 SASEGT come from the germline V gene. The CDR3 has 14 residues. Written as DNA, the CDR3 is TGTGCCAGCAGTCAAAGGAGTTATAATGAAAAACTGTTTTTT. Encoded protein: CASSQRSYNEKLFF.

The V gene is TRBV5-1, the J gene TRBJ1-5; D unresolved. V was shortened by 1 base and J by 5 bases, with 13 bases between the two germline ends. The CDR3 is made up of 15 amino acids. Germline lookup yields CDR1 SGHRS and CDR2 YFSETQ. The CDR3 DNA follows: TGCGCCAGCAGCTTGAGACATGGTGCGGATCAGCCCCAGCATTTT. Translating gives CASSLRHGADQPQHF.

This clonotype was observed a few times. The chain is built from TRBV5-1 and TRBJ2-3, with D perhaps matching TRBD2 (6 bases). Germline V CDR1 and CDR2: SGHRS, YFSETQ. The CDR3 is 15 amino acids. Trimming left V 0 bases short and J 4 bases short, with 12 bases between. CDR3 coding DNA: TGCGCCAGCAGCTTGGCGGGACTCTCCCCAGATACGCAGTATTTT. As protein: CASSLAGLSPDTQYF.

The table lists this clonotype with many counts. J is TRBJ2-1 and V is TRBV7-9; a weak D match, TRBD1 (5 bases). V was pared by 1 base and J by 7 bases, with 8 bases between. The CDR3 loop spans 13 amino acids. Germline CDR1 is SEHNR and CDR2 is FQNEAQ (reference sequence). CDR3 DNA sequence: TGTGCCAGCAGCTTAGGTGCAGGGAATGAGCAGTTCTTC. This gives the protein CASSLGAGNEQFF.

For the CDR3, the DNA is TGTGCCAGCAGACAGACAGGGGAAGGCAATCAGCCCCAGCATTTT. This sequence encodes CASRQTGEGNQPQHF. The chain has TRBV6-1 and TRBJ1-5, with TRBD1 identical over 8 bases. The CDR3 is 15 amino acids. Germline assignment: CDR1 MNHNS and CDR2 SASEGT. Trimming removed 6 bases from V and 2 bases from J; junction bases left unmatched: 6.

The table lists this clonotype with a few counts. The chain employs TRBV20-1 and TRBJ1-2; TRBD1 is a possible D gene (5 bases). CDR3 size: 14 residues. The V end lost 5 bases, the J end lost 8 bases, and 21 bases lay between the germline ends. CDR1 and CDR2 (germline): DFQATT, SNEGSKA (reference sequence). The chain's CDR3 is CSAQPPGRPPGYTF. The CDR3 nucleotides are TGCAGTGCTCAGCCTCCGGGACGACCACCAGGCTACACCTTC.

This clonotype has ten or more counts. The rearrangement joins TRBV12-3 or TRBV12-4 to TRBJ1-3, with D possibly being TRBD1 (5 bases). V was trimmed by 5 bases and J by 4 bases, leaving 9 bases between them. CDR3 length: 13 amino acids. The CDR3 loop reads CASSAQGGNTIYF. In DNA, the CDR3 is TGTGCCAGCAGTGCTCAGGGAGGAAACACCATATATTTT.

CDR3 loop: CASSAGLAGNNEQFF. CDR3 in DNA: TGTGCCAGCAGTGCCGGACTAGCGGGAAACAATGAGCAGTTCTTC. The chain employs TRBV6-4 and TRBJ2-1, with 12 positions matching TRBD2. J gave up 5 bases and V 4 bases, and 3 bases lay outside the gene matches. This CDR3 has 15 amino acids. Germline assignment: CDR1 MRHNA and CDR2 SNTAGT.

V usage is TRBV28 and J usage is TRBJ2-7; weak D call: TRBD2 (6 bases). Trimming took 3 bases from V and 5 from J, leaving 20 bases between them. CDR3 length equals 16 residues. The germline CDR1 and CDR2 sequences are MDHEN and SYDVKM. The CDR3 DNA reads TGTGCCAGCAGTTTTGACGGGAGAGGAGAAATCCACGAGCAGTACTTC. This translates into CASSFDGRGEIHEQYF.

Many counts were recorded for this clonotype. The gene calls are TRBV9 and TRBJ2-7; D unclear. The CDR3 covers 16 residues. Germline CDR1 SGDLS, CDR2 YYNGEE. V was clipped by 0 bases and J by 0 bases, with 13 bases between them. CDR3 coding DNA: TGTGCCAGCAGCGTAGAAAAGGGCGCATCCTCCTACGAGCAGTACTTC. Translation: CASSVEKGASSYEQYF.

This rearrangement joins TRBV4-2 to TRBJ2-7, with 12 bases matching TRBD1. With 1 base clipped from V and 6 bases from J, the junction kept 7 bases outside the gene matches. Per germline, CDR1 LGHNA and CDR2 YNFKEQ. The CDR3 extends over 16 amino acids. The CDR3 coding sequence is TGTGCCAGCAGCCAAGTCCCGGGACAGGGGGCTAGCGAGCAGTACTTC. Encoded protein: CASSQVPGQGASEQYF.

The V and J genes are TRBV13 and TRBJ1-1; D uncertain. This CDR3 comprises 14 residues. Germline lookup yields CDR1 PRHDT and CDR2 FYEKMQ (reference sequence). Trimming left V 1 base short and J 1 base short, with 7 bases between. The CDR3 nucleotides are TGTGCCAGCAGCTTAGAGGGAACGAACACTGAAGCTTTCTTT. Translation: CASSLEGTNTEAFF.

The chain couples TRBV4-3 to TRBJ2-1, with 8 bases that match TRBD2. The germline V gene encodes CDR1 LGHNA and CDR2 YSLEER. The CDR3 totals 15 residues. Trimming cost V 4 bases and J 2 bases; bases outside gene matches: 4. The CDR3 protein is CASSPRLATYNEQFF. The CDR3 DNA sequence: TGCGCCAGCAGCCCACGACTAGCGACCTACAATGAGCAGTTCTTC.

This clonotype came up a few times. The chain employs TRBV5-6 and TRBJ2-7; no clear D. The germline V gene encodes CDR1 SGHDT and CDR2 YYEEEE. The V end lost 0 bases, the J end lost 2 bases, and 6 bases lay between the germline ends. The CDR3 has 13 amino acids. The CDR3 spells CASSLGDAYEQYF. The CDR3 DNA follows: TGTGCCAGCAGCTTGGGCGACGCCTACGAGCAGTACTTC.

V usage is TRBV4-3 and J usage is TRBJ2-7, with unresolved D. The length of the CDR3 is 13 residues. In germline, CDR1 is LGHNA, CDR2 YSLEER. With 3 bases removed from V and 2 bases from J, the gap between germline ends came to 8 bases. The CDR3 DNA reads TGCGCCAGCAGCCATGGCAGGACCTACGAGCAGTACTTC. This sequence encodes CASSHGRTYEQYF.

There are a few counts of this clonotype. The CDR3 DNA sequence: TGTGCCAGCAGTTATGGCGGGGGAGTGTCAGATACGCAGTATTTT. This codes for CASSYGGGVSDTQYF. This rearrangement joins TRBV6-5 to TRBJ2-3; 7 nucleotides line up with TRBD2. The trim removed 3 bases at V and 4 bases at J, leaving 7 bases unmatched. The length of the CDR3 is 15 residues. Germline CDR1 and CDR2: MNHEY and SVGAGI.

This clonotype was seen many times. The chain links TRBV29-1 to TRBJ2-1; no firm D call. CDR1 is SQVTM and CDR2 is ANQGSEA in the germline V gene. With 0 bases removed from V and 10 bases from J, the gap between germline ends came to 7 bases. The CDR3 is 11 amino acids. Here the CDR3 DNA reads TGCAGCGTTGAAGACACAGAGGAGCAGTTCTTC. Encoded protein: CSVEDTEEQFF.

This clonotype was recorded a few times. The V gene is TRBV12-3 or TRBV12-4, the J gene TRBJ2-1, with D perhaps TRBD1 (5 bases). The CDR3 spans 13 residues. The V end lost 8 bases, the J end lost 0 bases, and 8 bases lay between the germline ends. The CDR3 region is CASGASSYNEQFF. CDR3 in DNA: TGTGCCAGCGGGGCTAGCTCCTACAATGAGCAGTTCTTC.

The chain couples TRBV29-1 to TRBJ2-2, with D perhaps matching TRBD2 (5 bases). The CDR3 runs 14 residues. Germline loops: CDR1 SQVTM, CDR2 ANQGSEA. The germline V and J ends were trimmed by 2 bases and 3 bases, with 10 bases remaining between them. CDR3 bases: TGCAGCGTTGAATCCGGGGAGTACACCGGGGAGCTGTTTTTT. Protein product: CSVESGEYTGELFF.

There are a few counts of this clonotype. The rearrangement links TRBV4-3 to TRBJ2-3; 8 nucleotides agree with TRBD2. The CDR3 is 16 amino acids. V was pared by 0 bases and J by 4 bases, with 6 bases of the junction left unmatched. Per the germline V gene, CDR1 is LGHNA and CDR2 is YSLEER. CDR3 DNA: TGCGCCAGCAGCCAAGAGTATCGGGGGGGCGCAGATACGCAGTATTTT. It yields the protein CASSQEYRGGADTQYF.

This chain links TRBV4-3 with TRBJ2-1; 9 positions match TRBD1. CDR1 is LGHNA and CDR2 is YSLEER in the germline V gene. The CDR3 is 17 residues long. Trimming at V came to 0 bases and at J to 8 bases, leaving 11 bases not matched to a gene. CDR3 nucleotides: TGCGCCAGCAGCCAAGAGGATGTCGGGACAGGGTGGTATGAGCAGTTCTTC. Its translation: CASSQEDVGTGWYEQFF.

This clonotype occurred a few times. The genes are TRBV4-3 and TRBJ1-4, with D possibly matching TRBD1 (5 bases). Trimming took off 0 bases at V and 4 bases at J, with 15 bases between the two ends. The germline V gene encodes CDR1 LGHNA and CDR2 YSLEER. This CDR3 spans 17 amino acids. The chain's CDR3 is CASSQDSWGVYNEKLFF. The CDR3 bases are TGCGCCAGCAGCCAAGACTCCTGGGGGGTCTATAATGAAAAACTGTTTTTT.

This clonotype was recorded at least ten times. For the CDR3, the DNA is TGTGCCAGCAGTCTCGGACTAGCGGGAGGCACAGATACGCAGTATTTT. Translated: CASSLGLAGGTDTQYF. The chain is built from TRBV28 and TRBJ2-3, with 13 bases identical to TRBD2. The germline V gene has CDR1 MDHEN and CDR2 SYDVKM. Trimming removed 5 bases from V and 1 base from J; junction bases left unmatched: 3. This CDR3 region has 16 residues. Supplemented by reference TRBV28 and TRBJ2-3, the full variable domain reads DVKVTQSSRYLVKRTGEKVFLECVQDMDHENMFWYRQDPGLGLRLIYFSYDVKMKEKGDIPEGYSVSREKKERFSLILESASTNQTSMYLCASSLGLAGGTDTQYFGPGTRLTVL.

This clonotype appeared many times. For the CDR3, the DNA is TGTGCCAGCAGCCGCACTTACACCGGGCGGGACTTCACAGATACGCAGTATTTT. It is translated as CASSRTYTGRDFTDTQYF. V usage is TRBV5-6 and J usage is TRBJ2-3, with a tentative D call TRBD2 (6 bases). The V and J ends lost 4 bases and 2 bases respectively, with 23 bases between them. This CDR3 is built from 18 residues. Germline loops: CDR1 SGHDT, CDR2 YYEEEE.